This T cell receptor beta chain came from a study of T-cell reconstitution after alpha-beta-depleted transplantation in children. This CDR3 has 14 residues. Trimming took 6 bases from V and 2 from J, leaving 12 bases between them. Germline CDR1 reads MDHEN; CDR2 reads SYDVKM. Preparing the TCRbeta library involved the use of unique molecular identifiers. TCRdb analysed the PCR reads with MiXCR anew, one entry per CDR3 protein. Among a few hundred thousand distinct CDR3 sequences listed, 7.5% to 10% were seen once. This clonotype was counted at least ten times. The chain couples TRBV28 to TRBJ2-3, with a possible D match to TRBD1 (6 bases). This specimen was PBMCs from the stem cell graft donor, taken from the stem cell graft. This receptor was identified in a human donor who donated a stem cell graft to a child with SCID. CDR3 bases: TGTGCCAGCAGACTACAGGGTCCCACAGATACGCAGTATTTT. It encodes CASRLQGPTDTQYF.